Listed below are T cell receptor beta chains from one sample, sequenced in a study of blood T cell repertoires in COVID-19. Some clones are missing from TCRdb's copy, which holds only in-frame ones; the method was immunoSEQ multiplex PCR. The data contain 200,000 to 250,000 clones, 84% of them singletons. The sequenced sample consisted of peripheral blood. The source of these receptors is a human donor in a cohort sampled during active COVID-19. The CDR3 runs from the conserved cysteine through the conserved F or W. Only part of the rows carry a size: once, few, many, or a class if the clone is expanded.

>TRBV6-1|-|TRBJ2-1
CASSELAGGRNEQFF
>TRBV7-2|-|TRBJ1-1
CASSFQGYGNTEAFF
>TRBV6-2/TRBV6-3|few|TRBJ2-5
CASSDSWLVVTQYF
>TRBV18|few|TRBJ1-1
CASSMDRNEAFF
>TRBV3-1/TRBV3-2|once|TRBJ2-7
CASSQGAVNEQYF
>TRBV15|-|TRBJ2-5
CATSRGLAGQETQYF
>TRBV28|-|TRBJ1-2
CASSLGQGPYGYTF
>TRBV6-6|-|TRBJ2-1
CASSLIRYLGLAGRDDNEQFF
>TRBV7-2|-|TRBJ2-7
CASSLKGSETSGYEQYF
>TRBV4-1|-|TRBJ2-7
CASSPNIAGGFKEQYF
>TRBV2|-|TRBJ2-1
CASRIQGSYNEQFF
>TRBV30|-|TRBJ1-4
CAWGKGAQGEKLFF